This TCR beta chain appears in the sequencing data of a study of blood T cell repertoires in COVID-19. The CDR3 covers 15 residues. V dropped 4 bases and J dropped 4 bases, with 14 bases sitting between them. Germline-derived CDR1 and CDR2 are LNHDA and SQIVND (reference sequence). Using immunoSEQ multiplex PCR, the repertoire was profiled, and TCRdb retains in-frame clones only, with some absent. The data contain approximately 200,000 clones, about four fifths of them singletons. The J gene is TRBJ1-5, the V gene TRBV19; a weak D match, TRBD1 (5 bases). The receptor was derived from a woman in her thirties or forties with acute COVID-19. The sequencing sample was made of PBMCs or T cells enriched from blood (not recorded which). DNA for the CDR3: TGTGCCAGTAGTACCCAAGATGGGGCAAATCAGCCCCAGCATTTT. As protein: CASSTQDGANQPQHF. Filled out from reference TRBV19 and TRBJ1-5, the complete variable domain reads DGGITQSPKYLFRKEGQNVTLSCEQNLNHDAMYWYRQDPGQGLRLIYYSQIVNDFQKGDIAEGYSVSREKKESFPLTVTSAQKNPTAFYLCASSTQDGANQPQHFGDGTRLSIL.